These T cell receptor beta chains were read from a single sample in a study of neurological immune-mediated disorders. A single record per CDR3 protein comes from TCRdb applying MiXCR to the 5' RACE reads. The sample has tens of thousands of distinct CDR3 sequences; 10% are singletons. The sample comprised PBMCs. Source of these receptors: a man in his forties in good health. CDR3s include the opening cysteine and the closing phenylalanine or tryptophan. The D gene is left open where the match is weak. Size is omitted from some rows. Given values are once, few, many or a class for expanded clones.

j_call,clone_size,d_call,v_call,cdr3_aa,cdr3_nt
TRBJ1-1,many,.,TRBV2,CASSRGTLDTEAFF,TGTGCCAGCAGTAGAGGAACTCTGGACACTGAAGCTTTCTTT
TRBJ1-1,many,.,TRBV14,CASSQDLGGEAFF,TGTGCCAGCAGCCAAGACCTCGGGGGGGAAGCTTTCTTT
TRBJ2-4,many,.,TRBV2,CASSSENIQYF,TGTGCCAGCAGTTCAGAAAACATTCAGTACTTC
TRBJ1-2,.,.,TRBV19,CASTRDSNYGYTF,TGTGCCAGTACCCGGGACTCCAACTATGGCTACACCTTC
TRBJ1-2,many,.,TRBV5-4,CASSLSGQQANYGYTF,TGTGCCAGCAGCTTGTCGGGACAACAAGCTAACTATGGCTACACCTTC
TRBJ2-7,.,.,TRBV27,CASTLRNGAYEQYF,TGTGCCAGCACACTTCGGAACGGAGCCTACGAGCAGTACTTC
TRBJ1-2,few,.,TRBV5-1,CASSNVGRGTGYTF,TGCGCCAGCAGCAATGTAGGCAGGGGTACTGGCTACACCTTC
TRBJ2-3,many,.,TRBV5-1,CASSLDYYDTQYF,TGCGCCAGCAGCTTGGACTACTACGATACGCAGTATTTT
TRBJ2-3,many,TRBD1,TRBV5-1,CASSPGDRGLTDTQYF,TGCGCCAGCAGCCCTGGGGACAGGGGATTGACAGATACGCAGTATTTT
TRBJ2-2,many,.,TRBV9,CASSVRRENTGELFF,TGTGCCAGCAGCGTGAGGCGGGAGAACACCGGGGAGCTGTTTTTT
TRBJ1-1,many,TRBD1,TRBV27,CASSSRDRGFTEAFF,TGTGCCAGCAGCTCCCGGGACAGGGGCTTCACTGAAGCTTTCTTT
TRBJ1-1,.,.,TRBV19,CASSMDWEEKPEAFF,TGTGCCAGTAGTATGGATTGGGAAGAGAAGCCTGAAGCTTTCTTT
TRBJ1-2,many,.,TRBV10-3,CASWGGTGGYTF,TGTGCCTCCTGGGGAGGTACGGGGGGCTACACCTTC
TRBJ2-7,few,.,TRBV10-3,CAISESAMQYF,TGTGCCATCAGTGAGTCCGCAATGCAGTACTTC
TRBJ1-1,few,.,TRBV7-2,CASSFRQELEAFF,TGTGCCAGCAGCTTCCGACAAGAGCTCGAAGCTTTCTTT
TRBJ2-2,many,TRBD1,TRBV19,CASSMAGQVNTGELFF,TGTGCCAGTAGTATGGCGGGACAGGTGAACACCGGGGAGCTGTTTTTT
TRBJ2-3,few,.,TRBV18,CASRQLGGGDTQYF,TGTGCCAGCCGCCAGTTGGGTGGCGGAGATACGCAGTATTTT
TRBJ1-1,many,.,TRBV11-2,CASSLEATQNTEAFF,TGTGCCAGCAGCTTAGAGGCCACTCAGAACACTGAAGCTTTCTTT
TRBJ2-7,many,TRBD1,TRBV20-1,CSGRSGGAAYEQYF,TGCAGTGGACGATCAGGGGGCGCGGCCTACGAGCAGTACTTC
TRBJ2-7,.,TRBD2,TRBV20-1,CSARSTSGGSYEQYF,TGCAGTGCTAGATCCACTAGCGGGGGTTCCTACGAGCAGTACTTC
TRBJ1-2,.,TRBD1,TRBV6-5,CASSYLIGTGVVGYTF,TGTGCCAGCAGTTACCTAATAGGGACAGGGGTCGTAGGCTACACCTTC
TRBJ1-4,many,.,TRBV6-6,CASSYSAGINEKLFF,TGTGCCAGCAGTTACTCGGCAGGCATTAATGAAAAACTGTTTTTT
TRBJ2-1,many,.,TRBV4-2,CASSWTGSSYNEQFF,TGTGCCAGCTCCTGGACGGGGAGCTCCTACAATGAGCAGTTCTTC
TRBJ1-1,many,.,TRBV9,CASSEGTTRNTEAFF,TGTGCCAGCAGTGAAGGGACAACCCGGAACACTGAAGCTTTCTTT
TRBJ2-3,many,TRBD2,TRBV20-1,CSARDGSGGWADTQYF,TGCAGTGCTAGAGATGGGTCGGGAGGGTGGGCAGATACGCAGTATTTT
TRBJ2-1,many,TRBD1,TRBV20-1,CSATIYHRGGNEQFF,TGCAGTGCTACCATTTATCACAGGGGTGGCAATGAGCAGTTCTTC
TRBJ2-2,many,.,TRBV7-3,CASSLLGGGGELFF,TGTGCCAGCAGCTTACTGGGAGGTGGCGGGGAGCTGTTTTTT
TRBJ2-3,few,TRBD2,TRBV6-1,CASSGLAGGPEDTQYF,TGTGCCAGCAGTGGATTAGCGGGGGGGCCGGAAGATACGCAGTATTTT
TRBJ2-7,many,.,TRBV12-3/TRBV12-4,CASSPAGWYEQYF,TGTGCCAGCAGTCCCGCCGGGTGGTACGAGCAGTACTTC
TRBJ1-1,many,.,TRBV9,CASSAPQANTEAFF,TGTGCCAGCAGCGCCCCCCAGGCGAACACTGAAGCTTTCTTT
TRBJ2-4,many,.,TRBV5-1,CASSFSGVSDIQYF,TGCGCCAGCAGCTTTAGCGGAGTTTCAGACATTCAGTACTTC
TRBJ1-3,many,.,TRBV20-1,CSASLASGNTIYF,TGCAGTGCTAGTCTAGCTTCTGGAAACACCATATATTTT